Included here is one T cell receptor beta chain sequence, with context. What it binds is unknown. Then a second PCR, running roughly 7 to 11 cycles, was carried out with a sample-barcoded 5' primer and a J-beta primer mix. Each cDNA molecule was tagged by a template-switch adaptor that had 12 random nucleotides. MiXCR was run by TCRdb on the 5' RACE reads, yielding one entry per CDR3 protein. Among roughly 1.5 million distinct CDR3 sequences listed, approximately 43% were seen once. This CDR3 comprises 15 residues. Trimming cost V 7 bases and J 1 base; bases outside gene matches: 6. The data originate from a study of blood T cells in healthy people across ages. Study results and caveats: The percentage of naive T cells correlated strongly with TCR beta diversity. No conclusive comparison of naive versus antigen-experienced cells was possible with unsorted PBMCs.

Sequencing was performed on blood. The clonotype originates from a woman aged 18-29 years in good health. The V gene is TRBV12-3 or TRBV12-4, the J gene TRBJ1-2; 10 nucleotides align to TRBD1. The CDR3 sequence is CASTIDRGLNYGYTF. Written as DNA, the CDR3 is TGTGCCAGCACAATAGACAGGGGGCTTAACTATGGCTACACCTTC.